The 11 T cell receptor beta chains below all came from one sample that was sequenced in a study of T cell changes during pregnancy in multiple sclerosis. Clones were sequenced by immunoSEQ multiplex PCR, and TCRdb holds only the in-frame ones, with some missing. The sample has 69,000 or so clones; about 91% are singletons. The input for sequencing was CD4+ T cells from peripheral blood mononuclear cells, taken in the third trimester of pregnancy. The receptors shown here come from a female donor in good health, enrolled as a control in a pregnancy study.

The rearrangement links TRBV5-1 to TRBJ2-1; 10 nucleotides match TRBD1. The CDR3 runs 14 residues. The V segment lost 5 bases and the J segment 7 bases; nucleotides outside the gene matches: 6. CDR1 SGHRS and CDR2 YFSETQ come from the germline V gene. The CDR3 loop reads CASSGTGVTNEQFF. CDR3 nucleotide sequence: TGCGCCAGCAGTGGGACAGGGGTTACGAATGAGCAGTTCTTC.

This rearrangement joins TRBV6-5 to TRBJ2-7, with TRBD2 matching over 7 bases. The CDR3 extends over 13 amino acids. Looked up from germline, CDR1 is MNHEY and CDR2 is SVGAGI. Trimming removed 7 bases from V and 0 bases from J; junction bases left unmatched: 3. The CDR3 region is CASTGGSSYEQYF. As DNA, the CDR3 is TGTGCCAGCACGGGAGGAAGCTCCTACGAGCAGTACTTC.

V usage is TRBV15 and J usage is TRBJ2-7, with unresolved D. This CDR3 is built from 14 residues. V was pared by 4 bases and J by 3 bases, with 13 bases between. From germline, CDR1 is LNHNV and CDR2 YYDKDF (reference sequence). CDR3 in DNA: TGTGCCACCAGCAAAGACCCACAGTTCTACGAGCAGTACTTC. This codes for CATSKDPQFYEQYF.

With regard to this clone: Other nucleotide sequences from this sample produce the same CDR3. This sequence joins TRBV18 and TRBJ1-2; 8 bases fit TRBD1. Trimming removed 3 bases from V and 3 bases from J; junction bases left unmatched: 0. The CDR3 length is 13 residues. Germline CDR1 is KGHSH and CDR2 is LQKENI. CDR3: CASSPGQDYGYTF. The CDR3 DNA sequence: TGTGCCAGCTCACCGGGACAGGACTATGGCTACACCTTC.

This clone was observed once. The J gene is TRBJ1-6, the V gene TRBV7-2, with 8 nucleotides matching TRBD1. There are 16 residues in the CDR3. Germline V gene sequence: CDR1 SGHTA, CDR2 FQGNSA. V shed 5 bases, J shed 4 bases, and the junction held 7 bases outside the gene matches. Here the CDR3 reads CASSPSGQVYNSPLHF. The CDR3 DNA sequence: TGTGCCAGCAGCCCCTCGGGACAGGTTTATAATTCACCCCTCCACTTT.

V usage is TRBV7-9 and J usage is TRBJ1-1; 9 bases match TRBD1. From germline, CDR1 is SEHNR and CDR2 FQNEAQ (reference sequence). The CDR3 sequence is 14 residues long. Trimming at V came to 11 bases and at J to 5 bases, leaving 12 bases not matched to a gene. CDR3 sequence (DNA): TGTGCCTCCAACCCGGGACAGGGCGAGACTGAAGCTTTCTTT. The encoded protein is CASNPGQGETEAFF. Variable domain in full (rest from reference TRBV7-9 and TRBJ1-1): DTGVSQNPRHKITKRGQNVTFRCDPISEHNRLYWYRQTLGQGPEFLTYFQNEAQLEKSRLLSDRFSAERPKGSFSTLEIQRTEQGDSAMYLCASNPGQGETEAFFGQGTRLTVV.

This chain links TRBV19 with TRBJ1-1, with D perhaps TRBD1 (6 bases). V was clipped by 6 bases and J by 5 bases, with 13 bases between them. Germline assignment: CDR1 LNHDA and CDR2 SQIVND (reference sequence). CDR3 size: 13 residues. Here the CDR3 reads CASSPQGRTEAFF. The CDR3 nucleotides read TGTGCCAGTAGCCCACAGGGTAGGACTGAAGCTTTCTTT.

The CDR3 nucleotides read TGTGCCAGCAAAACGGCAGATACGCAGTATTTT. Its protein product is CASKTADTQYF. The chain has TRBV27 and TRBJ2-3; D remains ambiguous. V gave up 7 bases and J gave up 4 bases, with 6 bases separating them. This CDR3 contains 11 residues. CDR1 and CDR2 from the germline V gene are MNHEY and SMNVEV (reference sequence).

V gene TRBV27 combines with J gene TRBJ1-2; 10 bases are shared with TRBD1. With V trimmed by 6 bases and J by 4 bases, 5 bases remained unmatched. Germline-derived CDR1 and CDR2 are MNHEY and SMNVEV (reference sequence). The CDR3 runs to 14 residues. The CDR3 reads CASSRDRGVYGYTF. The CDR3 region has the DNA TGTGCCAGCAGCAGGGACAGGGGTGTCTATGGCTACACCTTC.

The chain uses TRBV10-3 and TRBJ2-3; 8 positions match TRBD2. This CDR3 is 16 amino acids long. The V gene's germline CDR1 is ENHRY and CDR2 SYGVKD. The V segment lost 0 bases and the J segment 5 bases; nucleotides outside the gene matches: 7. CDR3 DNA sequence: TGTGCCATCAGTGAGTCACGGGGGGGGAAGGTAGATACGCAGTATTTT. Amino acids: CAISESRGGKVDTQYF.

The chain has TRBV6-5 and TRBJ2-1, with 14 bases that match TRBD2. This CDR3 is 15 amino acids long. From germline, CDR1 is MNHEY and CDR2 SVGAGI. V trimming: 8 bases; J trimming: 3 bases; junction bases outside the gene matches: 3. The CDR3 sequence: CASGLAGGYYNEQFF. The CDR3 bases are TGTGCCAGCGGACTAGCGGGGGGTTACTACAATGAGCAGTTCTTC.